This TCR beta chain was obtained from a study of blood T cell repertoires in COVID-19. Across the study: The study drew acute and convalescent COVID-19 samples from the United States, Italy and Spain. Sources were T cells, B-cell-depleted T cells, or PBMCs; the material itself was cDNA or gDNA.

Germline loops: CDR1 KGHSH, CDR2 LQKENI. The CDR3 covers 21 residues. Trimming took 3 bases from V and 3 from J; bases not matched to a gene: 21. As originally analysed: Reference gene primer amplification gave estimated nucleated cell counts. Using immunoSEQ multiplex PCR, the repertoire was profiled, and TCRdb retains in-frame clones only, with some absent. That table furnishes V, J and clone size, whereas the DNA furnished D and trimming. Here the sample spans around 280,000 clones, around 87% being singletons. This chain connects TRBV18 to TRBJ2-5; 11 bases match TRBD2. This TCR derives from a woman in her forties or fifties who had recovered from COVID-19. The specimen sequenced was peripheral blood. The CDR3 loop is CASSPLVAAGTSGRSKETQYF. The DNA for the CDR3 is TGTGCCAGCTCACCTCTTGTGGCCGCGGGAACTAGCGGGAGATCGAAAGAGACCCAGTACTTC.